These 31 T cell receptor beta chains came from one sample sequenced in a study of technical replicates of blood from a few donors (dated by TCRdb to 2016 to 2017). Receptor amplification or capture employed the immunoSEQ multiplex PCR assay. TCRdb's version of the immuneACCESS table is confined to in-frame rearrangements and falls short of the full clone set. An unresolved V gene accounts for under half of the shortfall where checked; the remainder is of unknown origin. Across this sample there are around 70,000 clones, with 85% to 95% seen only once. Together, the top ten hold more than 0.2% of the sample. The sample was T cells isolated from PBMCs. The receptors shown here come from a human donor in good health.

Here the CDR3 DNA reads TGTGCCAGCTCACCCCGGGAAAGCTCTGGAAACACCATATATTTT. Translation: CASSPRESSGNTIYF. The gene calls are TRBV18 and TRBJ1-3; D is unclear. This CDR3 region has 15 residues. Germline CDR1 KGHSH, CDR2 LQKENI. Trimming cost V 3 bases and J 0 bases, with 9 bases left between them.

The chain combines TRBV15 with TRBJ2-7, with D possibly matching TRBD2 (6 bases). The CDR3 runs 14 residues. Per germline, CDR1 LNHNV and CDR2 YYDKDF (reference sequence). The germline V and J ends were trimmed by 0 bases and 3 bases, with 9 bases remaining between them. CDR3 region: CATSREGRGYEQYF. The CDR3 DNA follows: TGTGCCACCAGCAGAGAAGGGCGGGGCTACGAGCAGTACTTC.

CDR3 DNA: TGTGCCATCAGTCCAGGCGGGAAAGGGGGCTGGGCCTTATTCCTTCGCTACACCTTC. The encoded protein is CAISPGGKGGWALFLRYTF. V is TRBV10-3 and J is TRBJ1-2, with 7 positions matching TRBD1. V lost 5 bases to trimming and J lost 9 bases; unmatched junction nucleotides: 27. The CDR3 length is 19 residues. The germline V gene encodes CDR1 ENHRY and CDR2 SYGVKD.

This chain links TRBV5-1 with TRBJ1-4; D is unclear. Germline-derived CDR1 and CDR2 are SGHRS and YFSETQ. V lost 5 bases, J lost 0 bases, and 8 bases lay in between. CDR3 length equals 14 residues. Here the CDR3 reads CASSNRATNEKLFF. For the CDR3, the DNA is TGCGCCAGCAGTAACCGCGCAACTAATGAAAAACTGTTTTTT.

The chain recombines TRBV18 with TRBJ2-7; tentatively, D is TRBD2 (5 bases). CDR1 and CDR2 (germline): KGHSH, LQKENI. V lost 8 bases and J lost 3, with 14 bases in between. This CDR3 contains 13 residues. DNA of the CDR3: TGTGCCAGCCGCCTAGCACTAGACTACGAGCAGTACTTC. It specifies CASRLALDYEQYF.

This CDR3 reads CASSLPGGTIKQYF. CDR3 nucleotides: TGTGCCAGCAGCTTGCCGGGAGGGACCATCAAGCAGTACTTC. The J gene is TRBJ2-7, the V gene TRBV5-6; 8 bases agree with TRBD2. Trimming took 1 base from V and 8 from J; bases not matched to a gene: 8. CDR1 is SGHDT and CDR2 is YYEEEE in the germline V gene. This CDR3 has 14 amino acids.

This clone was seen only once. The CDR3 coding sequence is TGTGCCAGCAGCTTAGCGGGGGGCCCCGAGGGTGAGCAGTTCTTC. Translating it yields CASSLAGGPEGEQFF. V is TRBV5-6 and J is TRBJ2-1, with 9 bases matching TRBD2. The CDR3 runs 15 residues. The germline gives CDR1 SGHDT, CDR2 YYEEEE. The J segment lost 9 bases and the V segment lost 2 bases, leaving 9 bases of the junction unmatched.

This sequence joins TRBV6-6 and TRBJ2-7; D gene uncertain. Trimming stripped 2 bases from V and 4 bases from J, with 12 bases between. Germline V CDR1 and CDR2: MNHNY, SVGAGI (reference sequence). The CDR3 spans 14 residues. CDR3 in amino acids: CASSYGRQRYEQYF. DNA for the CDR3: TGTGCCAGCAGTTACGGCAGACAAAGGTACGAGCAGTACTTC.

V is TRBV6-1 and J is TRBJ1-5; no definite D call. Germline CDR1 and CDR2: MNHNS and SASEGT. CDR3 length equals 13 residues. V was cut by 2 bases and J by 5 bases, with 7 bases left in between. This chain's CDR3 is CASSERRDQPQHF. In nucleotides, the CDR3 is TGTGCCAGCAGTGAAAGGCGGGATCAGCCCCAGCATTTT.

The chain uses TRBV5-1 and TRBJ2-3; D is possibly TRBD2 (6 bases). V was shortened by 8 bases and J by 4 bases, with 20 bases between the two germline ends. CDR3 length equals 15 residues. CDR1 SGHRS and CDR2 YFSETQ come from the germline V gene. The CDR3 protein is CASSTLERAADTQYF. The CDR3 nucleotides are TGCGCCAGTTCTACACTAGAGCGGGCCGCAGATACGCAGTATTTT.

The chain is built from TRBV7-2 and TRBJ1-1; perhaps TRBD1 as D (5 bases). The CDR3 is 12 residues long. Germline CDR1 reads SGHTA; CDR2 reads FQGNSA. Trimming shortened V by 4 bases and J by 7 bases, and 10 bases separated the two germline ends. The CDR3 loop is CASSSQGLEAFF. DNA for the CDR3: TGTGCCAGCAGCTCTCAGGGACTTGAAGCTTTCTTT.

This chain links TRBV4-1 with TRBJ1-5, with D unresolved. The CDR3 extends over 15 amino acids. CDR1 MGHRA and CDR2 YSYEKL come from the germline V gene. Deletions cut 1 base from V and 6 bases from J, with 13 bases between. Here the CDR3 reads CASSQGERFGQPQHF. DNA of the CDR3: TGCGCCAGCAGCCAAGGGGAGAGGTTTGGTCAGCCCCAGCATTTT.

This chain uses TRBV4-1 with TRBJ2-1; TRBD2 aligns across 7 bases. Germline CDR1 reads MGHRA; CDR2 reads YSYEKL. J was trimmed by 10 bases and V by 1 base; bases with no gene match: 4. The CDR3 is 13 amino acids. The CDR3 nucleotides read TGCGCCAGCAGCCAAGTCGGGAGGCGGGAGCAGTTCTTC. This gives the protein CASSQVGRREQFF.

The J gene is TRBJ1-1, the V gene TRBV5-8; no clear D. The length of the CDR3 is 13 residues. V was clipped by 0 bases and J by 4 bases, with 7 bases between them. Germline V gene lookup returns CDR1 SGHTS and CDR2 YDEGEE. The CDR3 is CASSLESSTEAFF. CDR3 DNA: TGTGCCAGCAGCTTGGAGAGTTCCACTGAAGCTTTCTTT.

The genes are TRBV2 and TRBJ2-7; 9 bases match TRBD1. V lost 7 bases and J lost 2; bases outside the gene matches: 9. The V gene's germline CDR1 is SNHLY and CDR2 FYNNEI. CDR3 size: 15 residues. CDR3 region: CASITTGGKTYEQYF. The CDR3 nucleotides are TGTGCCAGCATTACTACAGGGGGCAAAACCTACGAGCAGTACTTC.

The gene calls are TRBV5-4 and TRBJ1-6; unclear D gene. There are 12 residues in the CDR3. V dropped 3 bases and J dropped 6 bases, with 4 bases sitting between them. The germline gives CDR1 SGHNT, CDR2 YYREEE (reference sequence). CDR3: CASSSVNSPLHF. Written as DNA, the CDR3 is TGTGCCAGCAGCTCTGTTAATTCACCCCTCCACTTT.

The rearrangement joins TRBV5-1 to TRBJ2-2; maybe TRBD2 (6 bases). Germline V lookup: CDR1 SGHRS, CDR2 YFSETQ. V was cut by 4 bases and J by 7 bases, with 17 bases left in between. This CDR3 has 15 residues. The CDR3 loop is CASSADGGGVGELFF. The CDR3 DNA reads as TGCGCCAGCAGCGCCGACGGAGGCGGGGTCGGGGAGCTGTTTTTT.

The rearrangement links TRBV7-3 to TRBJ2-5; the D is unclear. Germline-derived CDR1 and CDR2 are SGHTA and FQGTGA. The CDR3 covers 15 residues. The V and J ends lost 1 base and 5 bases respectively, with 14 bases between them. The CDR3 coding sequence is TGTGCCAGCAGCTTAAACCCCACCGGGTCGGAGACCCAGTACTTC. Translated: CASSLNPTGSETQYF.

The genes are TRBV6-6 and TRBJ2-1; 7 nucleotides line up with TRBD2. V trimming: 0 bases; J trimming: 2 bases; junction bases outside the gene matches: 4. The CDR3 is 16 amino acids. Germline assignment: CDR1 MNHNY and CDR2 SVGAGI (reference sequence). Written as DNA, the CDR3 is TGTGCCAGCAGTTACTCGACGGGGGGTGCCTACAATGAGCAGTTCTTC. Its protein product is CASSYSTGGAYNEQFF.

This clone was found once. This rearrangement joins TRBV5-1 to TRBJ2-7; 7 positions agree with TRBD1. The germline CDR1 and CDR2 sequences are SGHRS and YFSETQ. This CDR3 spans 14 amino acids. V trimming: 0 bases; J trimming: 4 bases; junction bases outside the gene matches: 4. In nucleotides, the CDR3 is TGCGCCAGCAGCTTGGGACAGGGCTTTTACGAGCAGTACTTC. This encodes CASSLGQGFYEQYF.

This sequence joins TRBV28 and TRBJ2-2; the match to TRBD2 covers 11 bases. V shed 9 bases and J 3 bases; nucleotides not matched to a gene: 9. Looked up from germline, CDR1 is MDHEN and CDR2 is SYDVKM. The CDR3 runs 16 residues. CDR3 DNA sequence: TGTGCCAGTAAACTAGCGGGAGTTAGTTACACCGGGGAGCTGTTTTTT. It specifies CASKLAGVSYTGELFF.

The chain is built from TRBV14 and TRBJ2-7; 8 positions match TRBD1. This CDR3 has 14 amino acids. Germline V CDR1 and CDR2: SGHDN, FVKESK. The junction had 2 bases not matched to a gene; V was cut back by 1 base and J by 3 bases. This CDR3 is CASSQGTGFYEQYF. CDR3 DNA sequence: TGTGCCAGCAGCCAAGGGACAGGGTTCTACGAGCAGTACTTC.

This chain joins TRBV6-1 and TRBJ2-1; possible D gene TRBD1, 5 bases. CDR3 length: 12 amino acids. Trimming stripped 10 bases from V and 3 bases from J, with 10 bases between. CDR1 is MNHNS, CDR2 SASEGT, per germline. Here the CDR3 reads CATGFLYNEQFF. The CDR3 DNA is TGTGCCACAGGGTTCCTCTACAATGAGCAGTTCTTC.

This sequence joins TRBV5-1 and TRBJ2-3; D unclear. This CDR3 has 17 amino acids. Germline CDR1 and CDR2: SGHRS and YFSETQ. V lost 0 bases and J lost 3, with 17 bases in between. The CDR3 sequence: CASSLEPPGPATDTQYF. Written as DNA, the CDR3 is TGCGCCAGCAGCTTGGAACCCCCAGGCCCCGCGACAGATACGCAGTATTTT.

The chain links TRBV27 to TRBJ2-3; D might be TRBD1 (6 bases). The CDR3 runs to 15 residues. Per the germline V gene, CDR1 is MNHEY and CDR2 is SMNVEV (reference sequence). Trimming cost V 3 bases and J 1 base, with 11 bases left between them. For the CDR3, the DNA is TGTGCCAGCAGTTTCGCAGGGGCGCGCACAGATACGCAGTATTTT. It translates to CASSFAGARTDTQYF.

The rearrangement links TRBV6-1 to TRBJ2-3, with D possibly being TRBD1 (6 bases). This CDR3 is 11 amino acids long. Trimming cost V 8 bases and J 6 bases, with 9 bases left between them. The germline gives CDR1 MNHNS, CDR2 SASEGT. CDR3 DNA: TGTGCCAGCCTTAGGGGGGATACGCAGTATTTT. Its translation is CASLRGDTQYF.

The sample holds a few counts of this clone. This rearrangement joins TRBV5-1 to TRBJ2-2; 13 nucleotides align to TRBD2. Trimming removed 0 bases from V and 6 bases from J; junction bases left unmatched: 2. This CDR3 has 16 residues. Germline V gives CDR1 SGHRS, CDR2 YFSETQ. The DNA for the CDR3 is TGCGCCAGCAGCTTGGCCGGACTAGCGGGGGCCGGGGAGCTGTTTTTT. Translating it yields CASSLAGLAGAGELFF. The variable domain in full, with the rest retrieved from reference TRBV5-1 and TRBJ2-2, is KAGVTQTPRYLIKTRGQQVTLSCSPISGHRSVSWYQQTPGQGLQFLFEYFSETQRNKGNFPGRFSGRQFSNSRSEMNVSTLELGDSALYLCASSLAGLAGAGELFFGEGSRLTVL.

The chain joins TRBV5-1 to TRBJ2-7; 12 bases align to TRBD2. Germline CDR1 is SGHRS and CDR2 is YFSETQ. The CDR3 is 16 amino acids. V shed 0 bases and J 2 bases; nucleotides not matched to a gene: 3. In DNA form, the CDR3 reads TGCGCCAGCAGCTTGGCCGGGACTAGCGGGCCCTACGAGCAGTACTTC. Its protein is CASSLAGTSGPYEQYF.

The rearrangement uses TRBV6-1 and TRBJ2-7, with 10 bases that match TRBD2. CDR1 is MNHNS and CDR2 is SASEGT in the germline V gene. This CDR3 comprises 15 residues. V shed 8 bases, J shed 2 bases, and the junction held 9 bases outside the gene matches. CDR3 bases: TGTGCCAGCGCCTTCCTAGCGGGAGACACCTACGAGCAGTACTTC. It is translated as CASAFLAGDTYEQYF.

The chain recombines TRBV4-1 with TRBJ2-5; a possible D gene is TRBD2 (7 bases). Germline CDR1 MGHRA, CDR2 YSYEKL. The V end lost 1 base, the J end lost 1 base, and 16 bases lay between the germline ends. This CDR3 spans 17 amino acids. The CDR3 nucleotides read TGCGCCAGCAGCCAAGTGCCCCGGGCGGGGGCCCAAGAGACCCAGTACTTC. Translation: CASSQVPRAGAQETQYF.

The CDR3 DNA is TGTGCCAGCAGCCAGTTGGGGGGACTAGCGGGAACTTTGAGCACCTACGAGCAGTACTTC. As protein: CASSQLGGLAGTLSTYEQYF. The genes are TRBV4-2 and TRBJ2-7, with 13 bases fitting TRBD2. This CDR3 has 20 residues. The V gene end was trimmed by 3 bases and the J gene end by 2 bases; junction bases not matched to a gene: 16. Germline CDR1 reads LGHNA; CDR2 reads YNFKEQ.